The rows below give T cell receptor beta chains drawn from one sample of a study of blood T cell repertoires in COVID-19. The data were produced by immunoSEQ multiplex PCR, yet TCRdb's version contains in-frame clones alone and is incomplete. The profile covers 210,000 or so clones, with less than 85% appearing a single time and under 10% taken by the ten largest. The sequenced sample consisted of peripheral blood. The receptors come from a woman of 80 years or more with COVID-19, enrolled during active disease. The CDR3 runs from the conserved cysteine through the conserved F or W. The order of the fields is V gene, clone size, J gene, D gene, CDR3 DNA, CDR3 protein. D genes are given only for firm matches. Clone size is given for some rows only: seen once, a few or many times, or a class if the clone is expanded.

TRBV4-2,-,TRBJ1-2,-,TGTGCCAGCAGCCAAGATTTGGAGGTTTTCGGGTACACCTTC,CASSQDLEVFGYTF
TRBV5-6,-,TRBJ2-1,-,TGTGCCAGCAGCTTGGTTGGACAACTTGGTGAGCAGTTCTTC,CASSLVGQLGEQFF
TRBV7-9,-,TRBJ1-2,TRBD1,TGTGCCAGCAGCCGCGACAGGGTTCGCTATGGCTACACCTTC,CASSRDRVRYGYTF
TRBV18,once,TRBJ1-4,-,TGTGCCAGCTCACTCCGACAGCAGAATGAAAAACTGTTTTTT,CASSLRQQNEKLFF
TRBV5-4,-,TRBJ1-2,-,TGTGCCAGCAGCCCCGACAGATCAGCTAACTATGGCTACACCTTC,CASSPDRSANYGYTF
TRBV3-1/TRBV3-2,-,TRBJ1-6,TRBD1,TGTGCCAGCAGCCAAGCCGGGACAGGGGGAAGTTCACCCCTCCACTTT,CASSQAGTGGSSPLHF
TRBV6-5,-,TRBJ1-2,-,TGTGCCAGCAGCCGCCGAGGGCAGGACTATGGCTACACCTTC,CASSRRGQDYGYTF
TRBV5-6,-,TRBJ2-7,-,TGTGCCAGCAGCCCCATCGTTGACGGGAGCTCCTACGAGCAGTACTTC,CASSPIVDGSSYEQYF
TRBV19,-,TRBJ2-1,TRBD2,TGTGCCAGTACACCTAGCGGGGCGCCCAATGAGCAGTTCTTC,CASTPSGAPNEQFF
TRBV28,-,TRBJ1-1,-,TGTGCCAGCAGTTTAGGACACCTGAACACTGAAGCTTTCTTT,CASSLGHLNTEAFF
TRBV6-5,-,TRBJ1-1,-,TGTGCCAGCCCCTCCGGCAGGGCGCCTAATGAAGCTTTCTTT,CASPSGRAPNEAFF
TRBV2,-,TRBJ2-2,-,TGTGCCAGCAGACCCGACAGGACGAACACCGGGGAGCTGTTTTTT,CASRPDRTNTGELFF
TRBV28,-,TRBJ1-2,-,TGTGCCAGCAGTTTACCGGGGGTAGGAGGCTACACCTTC,CASSLPGVGGYTF
TRBV13,-,TRBJ1-1,-,TGTGCCAGCAGGGCCTTAAACACTGAAGCTTTCTTT,CASRALNTEAFF
TRBV5-4,-,TRBJ2-7,TRBD1,TGTGCCAGCAGCGCCGACAGGGGTCGAGAGCAGTACTTC,CASSADRGREQYF
TRBV15,-,TRBJ1-6,-,TGTGCCACCAGCGGACTCTTTTCACCCCTCCACTTT,CATSGLFSPLHF
TRBV5-4,-,TRBJ1-2,-,TGTGCCAGCAGCCTAGGGGGAAACTATGGCTACACCTTC,CASSLGGNYGYTF
TRBV11-2,-,TRBJ1-1,-,TGTGCCAGCAGCTTACGTCCGCTTGGGCCCACTGAAGCTTTCTTT,CASSLRPLGPTEAFF
TRBV6-5,-,TRBJ1-4,TRBD1,TGTGCCAGCAGCCTTTTTCGGACAGGGGGTGAAAAACTGTTTTTT,CASSLFRTGGEKLFF
TRBV28,-,TRBJ2-7,-,TGTGCCAGCAGTGGCTCGGGGGAGCAGTACTTC,CASSGSGEQYF
TRBV11-2,once,TRBJ1-1,-,TGTGCCAGCAGCTTAGTAGGTGAGGGGAGGGCTTTCTTT,CASSLVGEGRAFF
TRBV19,-,TRBJ2-4,-,TGTGCCAGTAGCGGGATCAAGGATTTACCCAAAAACATTCAGTACTTC,CASSGIKDLPKNIQYF
TRBV19,once,TRBJ2-7,-,TGTGCCAGTAGTGCGGGAACACAGCAGTACTTC,CASSAGTQQYF